The 25 T cell receptor beta chains below come from one sample, sequenced in a study of T cell changes during pregnancy in multiple sclerosis. Sequenced by immunoSEQ multiplex PCR; TCRdb stores in-frame clones only, minus some. Here the sample spans 20,000 to 30,000 clones, about 92% being singletons. Sequenced material: CD8+ T cells from peripheral blood mononuclear cells, taken in the third trimester of pregnancy. The receptors derive from a female donor in good health, enrolled as a control in a pregnancy study.

The V call is TRBV6-1, the J call TRBJ2-1, with TRBD2 identical over 8 bases. In germline, CDR1 is MNHNS, CDR2 SASEGT. There are 16 residues in the CDR3. J lost 2 bases, V lost 3 bases, and 6 bases had no gene match. The DNA for the CDR3 is TGTGCCAGCAGTGAGCTAACTAGCGGTCCCTACAATGAGCAGTTCTTC. Translating it yields CASSELTSGPYNEQFF.

The chain combines TRBV6-1 with TRBJ2-3; TRBD2 matches at 7 bases. The CDR3 spans 15 residues. Trimming cost V 8 bases and J 4 bases; bases outside gene matches: 12. CDR1 MNHNS and CDR2 SASEGT come from the germline V gene. The CDR3 loop reads CASVLEAGMADTQYF. CDR3 nucleotide sequence: TGTGCCAGCGTGTTAGAAGCGGGAATGGCAGATACGCAGTATTTT.

The V and J genes are TRBV19 and TRBJ2-7; 10 bases line up with TRBD1. Germline CDR1 LNHDA, CDR2 SQIVND (reference sequence). The CDR3 spans 13 residues. The trim removed 5 bases at V and 7 bases at J, leaving 5 bases unmatched. In DNA, the CDR3 is TGTGCCAGTAGTGGGACAGGGGCACGGGAGCAGTACTTC. The encoded protein is CASSGTGAREQYF.

V and J are TRBV19 and TRBJ1-4, with no clear D. Trimming pared 6 bases from V and 13 bases from J, leaving 12 bases between. The V gene's germline CDR1 is LNHDA and CDR2 SQIVND (reference sequence). The CDR3 is 11 amino acids. CDR3 DNA: TGTGCCAGTAGCGCTACTATGGGACTGTTTTTT. This translates into CASSATMGLFF.

This clone is judged large (0.1 to 1%). The CDR3 protein is CASSGETVYTEAFF. The CDR3, as DNA: TGTGCCAGCAGTGGGGAGACGGTTTACACTGAAGCTTTCTTT. The V gene is TRBV6-1, the J gene TRBJ1-1, with no clear D. From germline, CDR1 is MNHNS and CDR2 SASEGT. The CDR3 covers 14 residues. Trimming stripped 4 bases from V and 3 bases from J, with 12 bases between.

This clone was seen just once. V gene TRBV27 combines with J gene TRBJ2-5; D is undetermined. The CDR3 extends over 12 amino acids. The V end lost 4 bases, the J end lost 0 bases, and 3 bases lay between the germline ends. Germline V gene data show CDR1 as MNHEY and CDR2 as SMNVEV (reference sequence). The CDR3 protein is CASSSDQETQYF. The CDR3 DNA sequence: TGTGCCAGCAGTTCAGACCAAGAGACCCAGTACTTC.

The chain joins TRBV5-4 to TRBJ1-1; D might be TRBD1 (5 bases). CDR1 and CDR2 (germline): SGHNT, YYREEE (reference sequence). The CDR3 has 16 residues. Trimming cost V 4 bases and J 5 bases, with 21 bases left between them. CDR3 loop: CASSIPSTGVGTEAFF. The CDR3 DNA sequence: TGTGCCAGCAGCATCCCCTCAACAGGAGTCGGAACTGAAGCTTTCTTT.

The chain uses TRBV9 and TRBJ2-1, with 9 bases that match TRBD2. The germline V gene has CDR1 SGDLS and CDR2 YYNGEE. CDR3 length equals 16 residues. The V segment lost 0 bases and the J segment 6 bases; nucleotides outside the gene matches: 7. The CDR3, as DNA: TGTGCCAGCAGCGTAGACTTTCTAGCGGGGATCAATGAGCAGTTCTTC. Translation gives CASSVDFLAGINEQFF. Full variable domain (rest looked up from reference TRBV9 and TRBJ2-1): DSGVTQTPKHLITATGQRVTLRCSPRSGDLSVYWYQQSLDQGLQFLIQYYNGEERAKGNILERFSAQQFPDLHSELNLSSLELGDSALYFCASSVDFLAGINEQFFGPGTRLTVL.

The chain uses TRBV27 and TRBJ1-2; TRBD1 agrees at 7 bases. The CDR3 spans 13 residues. CDR1 is MNHEY, CDR2 SMNVEV, per germline (reference sequence). V was clipped by 4 bases and J by 3 bases; unmatched bases: 2. CDR3 coding DNA: TGTGCCAGCAGTTACCAGGGGGACTATGGCTACACCTTC. It specifies CASSYQGDYGYTF.

CDR3 residues: CASSPSSYEQYF. For the CDR3, the DNA is TGTGCCAGCAGCCCCTCTTCCTACGAGCAGTACTTC. The chain couples TRBV11-2 to TRBJ2-7; D is uncertain. Trimming cost V 5 bases and J 1 base, with 6 bases left between them. Germline loops: CDR1 SGHAT, CDR2 FQNNGV. CDR3 length: 12 residues. Complete variable domain (other parts from reference TRBV11-2 and TRBJ2-7): EAGVAQSPRYKIIEKRQSVAFWCNPISGHATLYWYQQILGQGPKLLIQFQNNGVVDDSQLPKDRFSAERLKGVDSTLKIQPAKLEDSAVYLCASSPSSYEQYFGPGTRLTVT.

The chain links TRBV4-1 to TRBJ2-6; perhaps TRBD1 as D (5 bases). CDR1 is MGHRA, CDR2 YSYEKL, per germline. CDR3 length equals 16 residues. V shed 3 bases and J shed 2 bases, with 11 bases lying between them. The CDR3 region is CASSQEGETGANVLTF. CDR3 sequence (DNA): TGCGCCAGCAGCCAGGAAGGGGAAACTGGGGCCAACGTCCTGACTTTC.

The table lists this clone with a few counts. V is TRBV6-5 and J is TRBJ1-1, with 8 bases fitting TRBD1. V lost 6 bases to trimming and J lost 1 base; unmatched junction nucleotides: 4. The length of the CDR3 is 14 residues. Germline loops: CDR1 MNHEY, CDR2 SVGAGI. CDR3 residues: CASSVDRENTEAFF. In nucleotides, the CDR3 is TGTGCCAGCAGCGTGGACAGGGAGAACACTGAAGCTTTCTTT.

The chain carries TRBV28 and TRBJ2-5; D might be TRBD1 (6 bases). V lost 8 bases to trimming and J lost 7 bases, with 20 bases between them. CDR3 length equals 14 residues. Germline values: CDR1 MDHEN, CDR2 SYDVKM. CDR3 bases: TGTGCCAGCGTTTCGGGACATGGGGCGGCGACCCAGTACTTC. Translation gives CASVSGHGAATQYF. The whole variable domain, filled in from reference TRBV28 and TRBJ2-5, reads DVKVTQSSRYLVKRTGEKVFLECVQDMDHENMFWYRQDPGLGLRLIYFSYDVKMKEKGDIPEGYSVSREKKERFSLILESASTNQTSMYLCASVSGHGAATQYFGPGTRLLVL.

The chain has TRBV27 and TRBJ1-6; D gene unclear. The CDR3 is 16 residues long. V lost 5 bases and J 5 bases, leaving 16 bases between the germline ends. CDR1 is MNHEY, CDR2 SMNVEV, per germline (reference sequence). The CDR3 region is CASSPPRGRDNSPLHF. The CDR3 DNA follows: TGTGCCAGCAGTCCCCCCAGAGGGAGGGATAATTCACCCCTCCACTTT.

The chain employs TRBV14 and TRBJ2-7; tentatively, D is TRBD2 (6 bases). Looked up from germline, CDR1 is SGHDN and CDR2 is FVKESK. Trimming left V 2 bases short and J 5 bases short, with 16 bases between. CDR3 length equals 15 residues. The CDR3 loop is CASSQPRDSLDEQYF. For the CDR3, the DNA is TGTGCCAGCAGCCAACCCCGGGACTCCCTGGACGAGCAGTACTTC.

This chain uses TRBV2 with TRBJ2-1; 14 bases are a match to TRBD2. Per germline, CDR1 SNHLY and CDR2 FYNNEI. V trimming: 3 bases; J trimming: 7 bases; junction bases outside the gene matches: 5. This CDR3 has 16 amino acids. CDR3 protein: CASSDATSGRGNEQFF. In nucleotides, the CDR3 is TGTGCCAGCAGTGATGCGACTAGCGGGAGGGGAAATGAGCAGTTCTTC.

The chain is built from TRBV7-9 and TRBJ2-3; TRBD2 matches at 7 bases. In germline, CDR1 is SEHNR, CDR2 FQNEAQ (reference sequence). The CDR3 has 18 amino acids. The V and J ends lost 5 bases and 2 bases, in that order; junction bases with no gene match: 16. CDR3 in amino acids: CASSPVKVASGNTDTQYF. The CDR3 DNA follows: TGTGCCAGCAGCCCGGTGAAGGTGGCTAGCGGAAACACAGATACGCAGTATTTT.

This sequence joins TRBV6-1 and TRBJ1-2; a weak D match, TRBD1 (5 bases). Trimming shortened V by 11 bases and J by 4 bases, and 23 bases separated the two germline ends. This CDR3 comprises 15 residues. The germline V gene has CDR1 MNHNS and CDR2 SASEGT. The CDR3 loop is CAGLQSGGRVYGYTF. The CDR3 nucleotides read TGTGCCGGGCTTCAAAGTGGGGGGAGGGTCTATGGCTACACCTTC.

The rearrangement uses TRBV5-1 and TRBJ2-5, with TRBD2 identical over 8 bases. Germline V gives CDR1 SGHRS, CDR2 YFSETQ. The CDR3 covers 14 residues. Germline trimming cut 0 bases from V and 5 bases from J; bases unmatched to any gene: 3. In nucleotides, the CDR3 is TGCGCCAGCAGCTTGGCAGCGGGGGTGGAGACCCAGTACTTC. Its translation is CASSLAAGVETQYF.

In its sample, this clone was seen once. J is TRBJ2-2 and V is TRBV19, with 9 bases that match TRBD1. The CDR3 length is 15 residues. J lost 4 bases, V lost 4 bases, and 4 bases had no gene match. Per germline, CDR1 LNHDA and CDR2 SQIVND (reference sequence). CDR3 amino acids: CASSTLTGGTGELFF. CDR3 nucleotide sequence: TGTGCCAGTAGTACTCTGACAGGGGGCACCGGGGAGCTGTTTTTT.

In this sample, this clone turned up a few times. The V call is TRBV19, the J call TRBJ2-7, with 9 nucleotides matching TRBD1. V was clipped by 3 bases and J by 2 bases; unmatched bases: 5. The CDR3 spans 15 residues. Germline assignment: CDR1 LNHDA and CDR2 SQIVND (reference sequence). The CDR3 reads CASSIGTGKTYEQYF. DNA for the CDR3: TGTGCCAGTAGTATCGGGACAGGGAAGACCTACGAGCAGTACTTC.

The gene calls are TRBV7-8 and TRBJ2-1, with D perhaps TRBD2 (5 bases). The CDR3 covers 15 residues. Germline CDR1 and CDR2: SGHVS and FQNEAQ. V was trimmed by 5 bases and J by 2 bases, leaving 13 bases between them. The CDR3 nucleotides are TGTGCCAGCAGCGACCGTGAGGGAACCTACAATGAGCAGTTCTTC. Its translation: CASSDREGTYNEQFF.

The chain joins TRBV10-1 to TRBJ1-1; 11 bases are a match to TRBD1. CDR1 is WNHNN, CDR2 SYGVQD, per germline (reference sequence). CDR3 length: 14 residues. The V and J ends lost 4 bases and 6 bases, in that order; junction bases with no gene match: 4. CDR3 region: CASSAGTGGSEAFF. Here the CDR3 DNA reads TGCGCCAGCAGTGCCGGGACAGGGGGTTCTGAAGCTTTCTTT.

This clone appeared a few times. This sequence joins TRBV28 and TRBJ1-2; TRBD1 matches at 8 bases. The CDR3 spans 14 residues. Germline V gene lookup returns CDR1 MDHEN and CDR2 SYDVKM. Trimming at V came to 8 bases and at J to 5 bases, leaving 10 bases not matched to a gene. Written as DNA, the CDR3 is TGTGCCAGCGAACAACCTTGGGACAGGTATGGCTACACCTTC. Its translation is CASEQPWDRYGYTF.

In DNA form, the CDR3 reads TGTGCCAGTAGTATAACGTGGGGACCCCAGGGGCAGTACTTC. As protein: CASSITWGPQGQYF. The genes are TRBV19 and TRBJ2-5; perhaps TRBD1 as D (6 bases). The CDR3 contains 14 residues. Germline lookup yields CDR1 LNHDA and CDR2 SQIVND (reference sequence). The V and J ends lost 2 bases and 11 bases respectively, with 18 bases between them.